Sequencing of this T cell receptor (beta chain) was carried out in a study of blood T cell repertoires in COVID-19. V lost 5 bases, J lost 5 bases, and 19 bases lay in between. CDR1 and CDR2 (germline): MNHEY, SMNVEV (reference sequence). The CDR3 is 15 amino acids. The study recruited people aged roughly 18 to 95 years across about 25 US areas. Recovered participants had two consecutive negative NP/OP PCR tests, healthcare professional clearance, or symptom resolution. Repertoires were generated with immunoSEQ multiplex PCR, while TCRdb's copy carries only in-frame clones and drops some. The sample shows about 330,000 clones, roughly nine tenths of them seen only once.

Sequencing input: PBMCs or T cells enriched from blood (not recorded which). This receptor was identified in a woman under 40 who had recovered from COVID-19. This rearrangement joins TRBV27 to TRBJ2-7, with D hard to call. CDR3 sequence reads: CASSNHLASVHEQYF. The CDR3 bases are TGTGCCAGCAGTAACCATTTGGCTAGTGTCCACGAGCAGTACTTC.